The rows below give T cell receptor beta chains drawn from one sample of a study of molecular identifiers for immune sequencing clone quantification. Each CDR3 protein gets one entry after TCRdb re-called the PCR reads with MiXCR. The sample shows about 510,000 distinct CDR3 sequences, roughly 26% of them seen only once. The sample was naive CD8+ T cells from blood, with Jurkat cell RNA spiked in. All receptors derive from a human donor in good health. Some libraries in this study had Jurkat cell RNA spiked in. Both conserved end residues are part of each CDR3. The D gene is left open where the match is weak. Clone size is given for some rows only: seen once, a few or many times, or a class if the clone is expanded.

d_call: TRBD1; v_call: TRBV6-2/TRBV6-3; clone_size: few; j_call: TRBJ1-1; cdr3_nt: TGTGCCAGTACAGGGGCACTGCTAAAAATGAACACTGAAGCTTTCTTT; cdr3_aa: CASTGALLKMNTEAFF
d_call: .; v_call: TRBV20-1; clone_size: .; j_call: TRBJ1-3; cdr3_nt: TGCAGTGCTAGAGGGCCCGGGACCAGCTCTGGAAACACCATATATTTT; cdr3_aa: CSARGPGTSSGNTIYF
d_call: .; v_call: TRBV12-3/TRBV12-4; clone_size: few; j_call: TRBJ2-6; cdr3_nt: TGTGCCAGCAGTTCACATTCTGGGGCCAACGTCCTGACTTTC; cdr3_aa: CASSSHSGANVLTF
d_call: .; v_call: TRBV6-1; clone_size: once; j_call: TRBJ2-7; cdr3_nt: TGTGCCAGCAGTGAAAGAAATAATTTCTACGAGCAGTACTTC; cdr3_aa: CASSERNNFYEQYF
d_call: .; v_call: TRBV9; clone_size: .; j_call: TRBJ1-1; cdr3_nt: TGTGCCAGCAGCGAGAGAGGGGACGGGAAAGCTTTCTTT; cdr3_aa: CASSERGDGKAFF
d_call: TRBD1; v_call: TRBV5-6; clone_size: .; j_call: TRBJ2-3; cdr3_nt: TGTGCCAGCAGCTTGAGGGACAGACTGATTGGAAATACACAGTATTTT; cdr3_aa: CASSLRDRLIGNTQYF
d_call: TRBD2; v_call: TRBV29-1; clone_size: .; j_call: TRBJ2-1; cdr3_nt: TGCAGCGGGCGACTAGCGGGGGCCTCAAGCTCCTACAATGAGCAGTTCTTC; cdr3_aa: CSGRLAGASSSYNEQFF
d_call: .; v_call: TRBV23-1; clone_size: many; j_call: TRBJ2-5; cdr3_nt: TGCGCCAGCAGTCATCGAGGGCAGGGCGGACGCCAAGAGACCCAGTACTTC; cdr3_aa: CASSHRGQGGRQETQYF
d_call: TRBD1; v_call: TRBV20-1; clone_size: .; j_call: TRBJ1-5; cdr3_nt: TGCAGTGCTTCGACAGGGACTCAGCTCCAGCATTTT; cdr3_aa: CSASTGTQLQHF
d_call: TRBD2; v_call: TRBV5-6; clone_size: .; j_call: TRBJ2-5; cdr3_nt: TGTGCCAGCAGCTTGGAGGGACTACTATTACAAGAGACCCAGTACTTC; cdr3_aa: CASSLEGLLLQETQYF
d_call: .; v_call: TRBV4-1; clone_size: .; j_call: TRBJ1-5; cdr3_nt: TGCGCCAGCAGCCAAGACAGAGATGATCGGCCCCAGCATTTT; cdr3_aa: CASSQDRDDRPQHF
d_call: .; v_call: TRBV7-9; clone_size: many; j_call: TRBJ2-3; cdr3_nt: TGTGCCAGTGACTTCACAGATACGCAGTATTTT; cdr3_aa: CASDFTDTQYF
d_call: .; v_call: TRBV6-5; clone_size: many; j_call: TRBJ1-4; cdr3_nt: TGTGCCAGCAGTTTCAGAATAAGCGGGGAAAAACTGTTTTTT; cdr3_aa: CASSFRISGEKLFF
d_call: TRBD1; v_call: TRBV28; clone_size: .; j_call: TRBJ2-5; cdr3_nt: TGTGCCAGCAGATTGACAGGGGGCAGCTTGGGGGGCGAGACCCAGTACTTC; cdr3_aa: CASRLTGGSLGGETQYF
d_call: .; v_call: TRBV5-3; clone_size: .; j_call: TRBJ2-7; cdr3_nt: TGTGCCTGCAGCTTGTTGGAGGAGCAGTACTTC; cdr3_aa: CACSLLEEQYF
d_call: .; v_call: TRBV27; clone_size: many; j_call: TRBJ2-7; cdr3_nt: TGTGCCAGCAGTATCGGGGGCCCGTCCTACGAGCAGTACTTC; cdr3_aa: CASSIGGPSYEQYF
d_call: .; v_call: TRBV4-3; clone_size: few; j_call: TRBJ1-4; cdr3_nt: TGCGCCAGCAGCCCGGTCCGCCAGAATGAAAAACTGTTTTTT; cdr3_aa: CASSPVRQNEKLFF
d_call: .; v_call: TRBV12-3/TRBV12-4; clone_size: .; j_call: TRBJ2-5; cdr3_nt: TGTGCCAGCAGTTTAATATTGGGGGCGGGAGAGACCCAGTACTTC; cdr3_aa: CASSLILGAGETQYF
d_call: TRBD2; v_call: TRBV20-1; clone_size: .; j_call: TRBJ2-5; cdr3_nt: TGCAGTGCTAGAGGCGGTAGCGGGAGGGGTGAGACCCAGTACTTC; cdr3_aa: CSARGGSGRGETQYF
d_call: .; v_call: TRBV30; clone_size: many; j_call: TRBJ2-6; cdr3_nt: TGTGCCTGGAGTCCGGACAGAACTGGGGCCAACGTCCTGACTTTC; cdr3_aa: CAWSPDRTGANVLTF
d_call: .; v_call: TRBV12-3/TRBV12-4; clone_size: many; j_call: TRBJ1-1; cdr3_nt: TGTGCCAGCAGTTTTTCTGGCCTGGACGGGGCTTTCTTT; cdr3_aa: CASSFSGLDGAFF
d_call: .; v_call: TRBV27; clone_size: few; j_call: TRBJ2-7; cdr3_nt: TGTGCCAGCAGTTTATTCTCCGCGAGCTCCTACGAGCAGTACTTC; cdr3_aa: CASSLFSASSYEQYF
d_call: TRBD1; v_call: TRBV27; clone_size: many; j_call: TRBJ1-5; cdr3_nt: TGTGCCAGCAGATTAACAGGGGGCAATCAGCCCCAGCATTTT; cdr3_aa: CASRLTGGNQPQHF
d_call: .; v_call: TRBV2; clone_size: .; j_call: TRBJ1-4; cdr3_nt: TGTGCCCTCAGACGACGGGGGGCTGATGAAAGACTGTTTTTT; cdr3_aa: CALRRRGADERLFF
d_call: TRBD1; v_call: TRBV29-1; clone_size: many; j_call: TRBJ2-2; cdr3_nt: TGCAGCGTTGCCGGGACAGCTACGAACACCGGGGAGCTGTTTTTT; cdr3_aa: CSVAGTATNTGELFF
d_call: .; v_call: TRBV28; clone_size: many; j_call: TRBJ2-7; cdr3_nt: TGTGCCAGCAATTCCGGGGGACTGGTCTACGAGCAGTACTTC; cdr3_aa: CASNSGGLVYEQYF
d_call: .; v_call: TRBV5-1; clone_size: .; j_call: TRBJ1-1; cdr3_nt: TGCGCCAGCAGCTTGTCTATGGGGAACACTGAAGCTTTCTTT; cdr3_aa: CASSLSMGNTEAFF
d_call: .; v_call: TRBV7-2; clone_size: few; j_call: TRBJ1-1; cdr3_nt: TGTGCCAGCAGCTTAACCCAGGGGTACACTGAAGCTTTCTTT; cdr3_aa: CASSLTQGYTEAFF
d_call: .; v_call: TRBV2; clone_size: .; j_call: TRBJ1-4; cdr3_nt: TGTGCCAGCAGTGAAGGGCAGGCAGCCCGAGAAAAACTGTTTTTT; cdr3_aa: CASSEGQAAREKLFF
d_call: .; v_call: TRBV6-1; clone_size: few; j_call: TRBJ2-5; cdr3_nt: TGTGCCAGCATGAAGGGAAGCATGGCCCAGTACTTC; cdr3_aa: CASMKGSMAQYF
d_call: .; v_call: TRBV29-1; clone_size: many; j_call: TRBJ2-3; cdr3_nt: TGCAGCGTTGAAGGAAACTCGCTTACGCAGTATTTT; cdr3_aa: CSVEGNSLTQYF
d_call: .; v_call: TRBV29-1; clone_size: .; j_call: TRBJ2-1; cdr3_nt: TGCAGCGTTGTCGGGCTTAGCAACTCCTACAATGAGCAGTTCTTC; cdr3_aa: CSVVGLSNSYNEQFF
d_call: .; v_call: TRBV12-3/TRBV12-4; clone_size: .; j_call: TRBJ1-6; cdr3_nt: TGTGCCAGCAGTTTGGGGGTGACTTCACCCCTCCACTTT; cdr3_aa: CASSLGVTSPLHF
d_call: TRBD2; v_call: TRBV7-9; clone_size: .; j_call: TRBJ2-1; cdr3_nt: TGTGCCAGCAACCGAGCGGGGGCCTCCTACAATGAGCAGTTCTTC; cdr3_aa: CASNRAGASYNEQFF
d_call: TRBD1; v_call: TRBV5-1; clone_size: many; j_call: TRBJ2-7; cdr3_nt: TGCGCCAGCAGCGCCCGGACAGGGACTTCATACGAGCAGTACTTC; cdr3_aa: CASSARTGTSYEQYF
d_call: TRBD1; v_call: TRBV15; clone_size: .; j_call: TRBJ2-2; cdr3_nt: TGTGCCACCAGCGGGACAGGGACAGGGACCGGGGAGCTGTTTTTT; cdr3_aa: CATSGTGTGTGELFF
d_call: TRBD1; v_call: TRBV19; clone_size: .; j_call: TRBJ1-2; cdr3_nt: TGTGCCAGTACCCACTTGCTCCGACAGGGGGTGGATGGCTACACCTTC; cdr3_aa: CASTHLLRQGVDGYTF
d_call: .; v_call: TRBV27; clone_size: .; j_call: TRBJ2-7; cdr3_nt: TGTGCCAGCGGCTACAGTTCCTACGAGCAGTACTTC; cdr3_aa: CASGYSSYEQYF
d_call: .; v_call: TRBV6-2/TRBV6-3; clone_size: .; j_call: TRBJ2-2; cdr3_nt: TGTGCCAGCAGTTTGCATAACGCCGGGGAGCTGCTTTTT; cdr3_aa: CASSLHNAGELLF
d_call: .; v_call: TRBV4-1; clone_size: .; j_call: TRBJ2-2; cdr3_nt: TGCGCCAGCAGCCAAGATGCGCGGGAGCTGTTTTTT; cdr3_aa: CASSQDARELFF
d_call: .; v_call: TRBV20-1; clone_size: many; j_call: TRBJ2-7; cdr3_nt: TGCAGTGCTAGAAGATTCAGGACAGAGATCTACGAGCAGTACTTC; cdr3_aa: CSARRFRTEIYEQYF
d_call: .; v_call: TRBV10-3; clone_size: .; j_call: TRBJ2-7; cdr3_nt: TGTGCCATCGGTGAGTCTGGGGGGCCCTACGAGCAGTACTTC; cdr3_aa: CAIGESGGPYEQYF
d_call: .; v_call: TRBV2; clone_size: .; j_call: TRBJ2-2; cdr3_nt: TGTGCCAGCACTGAACACCCGAACACCGGGGAGCTGTTTTTT; cdr3_aa: CASTEHPNTGELFF
d_call: TRBD1; v_call: TRBV7-6; clone_size: few; j_call: TRBJ1-3; cdr3_nt: TGTGCCAGCAGCTTGGGGACAGACTCTGGAAACACCATATATTTT; cdr3_aa: CASSLGTDSGNTIYF
d_call: TRBD1; v_call: TRBV5-4; clone_size: many; j_call: TRBJ2-3; cdr3_nt: TGTGCCAGCAGCTTTGGCCGGACAGGAGACCGTCACCAAAGCACAGATACGCAGTATTTT; cdr3_aa: CASSFGRTGDRHQSTDTQYF
d_call: TRBD1; v_call: TRBV20-1; clone_size: .; j_call: TRBJ2-3; cdr3_nt: TGCAGTGCTAGAAAGGGACAGGGTACGGTTTTGGAGTTCACAGATACGCAGTATTTT; cdr3_aa: CSARKGQGTVLEFTDTQYF
d_call: TRBD2; v_call: TRBV20-1; clone_size: .; j_call: TRBJ2-7; cdr3_nt: TGCAGTGCTAGAGCCCGGCGACTAGCGGGAGCCGAGCAGTACTTC; cdr3_aa: CSARARRLAGAEQYF
d_call: .; v_call: TRBV29-1; clone_size: few; j_call: TRBJ1-2; cdr3_nt: TGCAGCGTTGAACCCCTCAGGGTTCCTGGCTACACCTTC; cdr3_aa: CSVEPLRVPGYTF
d_call: .; v_call: TRBV4-3; clone_size: many; j_call: TRBJ2-7; cdr3_nt: TGCGCCAGCAGTCAGGACAGAAGCTCCTACGAGCAGTACTTC; cdr3_aa: CASSQDRSSYEQYF
d_call: .; v_call: TRBV7-5; clone_size: few; j_call: TRBJ2-5; cdr3_nt: .; cdr3_aa: CISVPEAYMGTGVLQETQYF
d_call: .; v_call: TRBV12-3/TRBV12-4; clone_size: .; j_call: TRBJ2-3; cdr3_nt: TGTGCCAGCAGTTTAGTTTGGGGGATTAGCACAGATACGCAGTATTTT; cdr3_aa: CASSLVWGISTDTQYF
d_call: .; v_call: TRBV6-6; clone_size: many; j_call: TRBJ2-1; cdr3_nt: TGTGCCAGCAGTTCCGACGTCTATGAGCAGTTCTTC; cdr3_aa: CASSSDVYEQFF